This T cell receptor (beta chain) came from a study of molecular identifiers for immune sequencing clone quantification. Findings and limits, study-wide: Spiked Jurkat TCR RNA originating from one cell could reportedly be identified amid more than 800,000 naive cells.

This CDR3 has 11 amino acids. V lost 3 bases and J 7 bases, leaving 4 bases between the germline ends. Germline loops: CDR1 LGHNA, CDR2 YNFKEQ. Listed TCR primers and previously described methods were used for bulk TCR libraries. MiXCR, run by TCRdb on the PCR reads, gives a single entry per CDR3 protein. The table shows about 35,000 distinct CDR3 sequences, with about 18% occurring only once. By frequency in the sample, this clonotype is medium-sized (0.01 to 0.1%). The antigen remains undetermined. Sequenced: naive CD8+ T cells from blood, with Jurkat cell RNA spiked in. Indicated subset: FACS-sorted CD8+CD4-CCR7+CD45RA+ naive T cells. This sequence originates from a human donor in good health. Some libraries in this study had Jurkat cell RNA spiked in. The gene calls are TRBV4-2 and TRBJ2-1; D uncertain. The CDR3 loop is CASSQGNEQFF. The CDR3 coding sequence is TGTGCCAGCAGCCAGGGGAATGAGCAGTTCTTC.